The clone carrying this TCR beta chain was recorded a few times. This record belongs to a study of blood T cell repertoires in COVID-19. Study background: Some COVID-19 samples were acute and others convalescent; all came from the United States, Italy and Spain. From T cells, B-cell-depleted T cells, or PBMCs came the material, which was cDNA or gDNA.

Original data processing: Amplified reference gene primers provided the basis for estimating nucleated cell counts. Sequencing was performed with immunoSEQ multiplex PCR; in TCRdb, only in-frame clones are kept and a portion is missing. V and J calls and clone size follow that table, whereas D and trimming were derived from the DNA. The sample holds 200,000 to 300,000 clones, around 87% seen once. Germline assignment: CDR1 SGHRS and CDR2 YFSETQ. The CDR3 totals 15 residues. With 2 bases clipped from V and 7 bases from J, the junction kept 4 bases outside the gene matches. Sequencing was performed on peripheral blood. The source of this sequence is a woman between 50 and 59 years old with acute or convalescent COVID-19. The rearrangement uses TRBV5-1 and TRBJ2-3; 13 bases match TRBD2. The CDR3: CASSFALAGGNTQYF. CDR3 nucleotide sequence: TGCGCCAGCAGCTTCGCACTAGCGGGAGGGAATACGCAGTATTTT.